These T cell receptor beta chains were read from a single sample in a study of blood T cell repertoires in COVID-19. Clones were read by immunoSEQ multiplex PCR, and TCRdb kept only the in-frame ones, dropping some. Of about 270,000 clones listed, around 89% are singletons. The sample taken for sequencing was PBMCs or T cells enriched from blood (not recorded which). All receptors come from a woman aged 30 to 39 with acute COVID-19. Each CDR3 is given with its conserved first and last residue. The D gene is left open where the match is weak. A row's size may be missing; if present it is once, few, many or a size class.

D: NA
J: TRBJ2-6
size: NA
V: TRBV6-5
CDR3: CASSYDGGGANVLTF
DNA: TGTGCCAGCAGTTACGACGGGGGTGGGGCCAACGTCCTGACTTTC

D: TRBD2
J: TRBJ2-2
size: NA
V: TRBV27
CDR3: CASSWTSGRFYTGELFF
DNA: TGTGCCAGCAGCTGGACTAGCGGGAGGTTTTACACCGGGGAGCTGTTTTTT

D: TRBD2
J: TRBJ2-2
size: NA
V: TRBV7-9
CDR3: CASRLLAGKNTGELFF
DNA: TGTGCCAGCAGGCTACTAGCGGGGAAGAACACCGGGGAGCTGTTTTTT

D: TRBD2
J: TRBJ2-2
size: NA
V: TRBV3-1/TRBV3-2
CDR3: CASSQIPGTTNTGELFF
DNA: TGTGCCAGCAGCCAAATTCCCGGGACTACGAACACCGGGGAGCTGTTTTTT

D: NA
J: TRBJ2-3
size: NA
V: TRBV9
CDR3: CASSVASLSTDTQYF
DNA: TGTGCCAGCAGCGTAGCCTCGTTATCCACAGATACGCAGTATTTT

D: TRBD1
J: TRBJ1-4
size: NA
V: TRBV7-2
CDR3: CASSLAGGTGGEKLFF
DNA: TGTGCCAGCAGCTTGGCGGGCGGGACAGGGGGTGAAAAACTGTTTTTT

D: NA
J: TRBJ1-3
size: NA
V: TRBV30
CDR3: CAWTLPGMKGNTIYF
DNA: TGTGCCTGGACATTACCAGGGATGAAGGGAAACACCATATATTTT

D: NA
J: TRBJ2-4
size: NA
V: TRBV6-5
CDR3: CASRLFSGNIQYF
DNA: TGTGCCAGCAGATTATTCTCAGGGAACATTCAGTACTTC

D: TRBD2
J: TRBJ2-1
size: NA
V: TRBV11-3
CDR3: CASSPGTSGNFNEQFF
DNA: TGTGCCAGCAGCCCCGGGACTAGCGGGAACTTCAATGAGCAGTTCTTC

D: NA
J: TRBJ2-7
size: NA
V: TRBV28
CDR3: CASESRGTLPSEQYF
DNA: TGTGCCAGCGAATCGAGGGGGACGCTTCCCTCTGAGCAGTACTTC

D: NA
J: TRBJ1-3
size: NA
V: TRBV6-1
CDR3: CASSEELGEDTIYF
DNA: TGTGCCAGCAGTGAAGAGTTAGGGGAGGACACCATATATTTT

D: TRBD2
J: TRBJ2-1
size: once
V: TRBV7-8
CDR3: CASSSPPTSGLNNEQFF
DNA: TGTGCCAGCAGCTCTCCCCCCACTAGCGGACTAAACAATGAGCAGTTCTTC

D: TRBD1
J: TRBJ2-7
size: NA
V: TRBV28
CDR3: CASSSTTGYSYEQYF
DNA: TGTGCCAGCAGTTCAACGACAGGGTACTCCTACGAGCAGTACTTC

D: NA
J: TRBJ1-2
size: NA
V: TRBV7-9
CDR3: CASSFSAGAKGGYTF
DNA: TGTGCCAGCAGCTTCAGCGCAGGGGCCAAAGGAGGCTACACCTTC

D: TRBD2
J: TRBJ2-2
size: once
V: TRBV7-9
CDR3: CASSPRTSRGTGELFF
DNA: TGTGCCAGCAGCCCGCGGACTAGCCGGGGCACCGGGGAGCTGTTTTTT

D: NA
J: TRBJ1-2
size: once
V: TRBV11-2
CDR3: CASSLAWTAGVGGNYGYTF
DNA: TGTGCCAGCAGCTTAGCCTGGACAGCAGGGGTGGGTGGTAACTATGGCTACACCTTC

D: NA
J: TRBJ2-3
size: NA
V: TRBV2
CDR3: CASSEESPGTDTQYF
DNA: TGTGCCAGCAGTGAAGAGAGTCCCGGCACAGATACGCAGTATTTT

D: NA
J: TRBJ1-5
size: NA
V: TRBV4-1
CDR3: CASSQVRGDQPQHF
DNA: TGCGCCAGCAGCCAAGTTCGGGGTGATCAGCCCCAGCATTTT

D: NA
J: TRBJ2-7
size: NA
V: TRBV3-1/TRBV3-2
CDR3: CASSQGEGYEQYF
DNA: TGTGCCAGCAGCCAAGGTGAGGGATACGAGCAGTACTTC

D: TRBD1
J: TRBJ2-5
size: NA
V: TRBV24-1
CDR3: CATSDTGQGETQYF
DNA: TGTGCCACCAGTGATACGGGACAGGGAGAGACCCAGTACTTC

D: NA
J: TRBJ1-3
size: NA
V: TRBV9
CDR3: CASSVEGSRGNTIYF
DNA: TGTGCCAGCAGCGTAGAAGGCTCGCGGGGAAACACCATATATTTT

D: TRBD1
J: TRBJ1-4
size: NA
V: TRBV2
CDR3: CASSGGTGFEKLFF
DNA: TGTGCCAGCAGTGGAGGGACAGGCTTTGAAAAACTGTTTTTT

D: TRBD1
J: TRBJ1-6
size: NA
V: TRBV20-1
CDR3: CSASDQGAISPLHF
DNA: TGCAGTGCTAGTGATCAGGGGGCGATTTCACCCCTCCACTTT

D: TRBD2
J: TRBJ2-3
size: few
V: TRBV5-5
CDR3: CASSGRADTQYF
DNA: TGTGCCAGCTCGGGGAGGGCAGATACGCAGTATTTT

D: TRBD2
J: TRBJ2-1
size: once
V: TRBV7-3
CDR3: CASRAASGTYNEQFF
DNA: TGTGCCAGCAGAGCAGCTAGCGGAACCTACAATGAGCAGTTCTTC